The entry below describes one TCR beta chain. The record originates from a study of CD8 T cells in Susac syndrome. Relapsing-remitting disease, either stable or active, was present in the treatment-naive patients who were the multiple sclerosis controls. A quantity of about 0.45 to 1 ug RNA underwent reverse transcription using random hexamers. TCRdb re-called the immunoSEQ multiplex PCR reads with MiXCR, one entry per CDR3 protein. The repertoire has over 150,000 distinct CDR3 sequences, approximately 94% of them found once; the top ten carry under 0.095%. V lost 1 base and J lost 5; bases outside the gene matches: 5. Germline V gene sequence: CDR1 SGHVS, CDR2 FNYEAQ. This CDR3 is 15 amino acids long.

The receptor was derived from a human donor with multiple sclerosis. What was sequenced was CD4+ T cells from PBMCs. The chain is built from TRBV7-6 and TRBJ2-1; 7 positions match TRBD1. This CDR3 reads CASSLGGTVDNEQFF. The CDR3 DNA follows: TGTGCCAGCAGCTTAGGGGGGACAGTGGACAATGAGCAGTTCTTC.